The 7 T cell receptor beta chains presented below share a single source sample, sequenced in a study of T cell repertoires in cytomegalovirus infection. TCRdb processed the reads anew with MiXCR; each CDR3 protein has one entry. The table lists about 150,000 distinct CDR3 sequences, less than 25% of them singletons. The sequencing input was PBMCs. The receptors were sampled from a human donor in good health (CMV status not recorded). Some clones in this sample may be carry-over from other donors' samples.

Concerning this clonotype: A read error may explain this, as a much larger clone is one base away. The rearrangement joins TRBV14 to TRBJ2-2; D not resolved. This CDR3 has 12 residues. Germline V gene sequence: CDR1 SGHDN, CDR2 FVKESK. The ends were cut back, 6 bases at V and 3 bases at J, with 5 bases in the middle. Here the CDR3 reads CASRLYTGELFF. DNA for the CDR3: TGTGCCAGCAGACTCTACACCGGGGAGCTGTTTTTT.

CDR3 nucleotide sequence: TGTGCCAGTAGTAAGGACAGACGCTCCTACAATGAGCAGTTCTTC. It translates to CASSKDRRSYNEQFF. The chain couples TRBV19 to TRBJ2-1, with a weak D call TRBD1 (6 bases). Trimming took 4 bases from V and 0 from J, leaving 10 bases between them. Germline V CDR1 and CDR2: LNHDA, SQIVND (reference sequence). The CDR3 sequence is 15 residues long.

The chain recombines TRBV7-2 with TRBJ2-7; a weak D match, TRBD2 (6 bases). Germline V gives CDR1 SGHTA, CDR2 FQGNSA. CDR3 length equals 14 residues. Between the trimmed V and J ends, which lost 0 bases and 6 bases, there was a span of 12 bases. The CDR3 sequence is CASSLAGGTGEQYF. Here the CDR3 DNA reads TGTGCCAGCAGCTTAGCGGGCGGGACGGGCGAGCAGTACTTC.

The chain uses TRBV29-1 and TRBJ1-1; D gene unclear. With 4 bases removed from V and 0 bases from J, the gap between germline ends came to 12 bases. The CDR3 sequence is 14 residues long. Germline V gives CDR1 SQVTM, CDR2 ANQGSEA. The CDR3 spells CSVGIASLNTEAFF. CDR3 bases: TGCAGCGTTGGGATCGCCAGCCTGAACACTGAAGCTTTCTTT.

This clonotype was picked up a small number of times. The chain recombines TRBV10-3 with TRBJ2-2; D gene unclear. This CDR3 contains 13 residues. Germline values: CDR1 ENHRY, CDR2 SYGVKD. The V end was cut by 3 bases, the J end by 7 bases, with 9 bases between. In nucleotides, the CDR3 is TGTGCCATCAGTGATTCTGGGAACGGGGAGCTGTTTTTT. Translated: CAISDSGNGELFF.

The CDR3 reads CSARAEQGRGYTF. CDR3 bases: TGCAGTGCTAGAGCCGAACAGGGGCGCGGCTACACCTTC. The rearrangement links TRBV20-1 to TRBJ1-2; 7 bases are a match to TRBD1. Trimming cost V 1 base and J 8 bases; bases outside gene matches: 7. Germline V lookup: CDR1 DFQATT, CDR2 SNEGSKA (reference sequence). The CDR3 sequence is 13 residues long.

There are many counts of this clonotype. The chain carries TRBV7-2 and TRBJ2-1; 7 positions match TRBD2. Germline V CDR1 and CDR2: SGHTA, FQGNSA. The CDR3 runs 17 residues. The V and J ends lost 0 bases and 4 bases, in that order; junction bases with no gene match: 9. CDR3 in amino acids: CASSLALVIGGYNEQFF. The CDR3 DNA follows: TGTGCCAGCAGCTTAGCTCTTGTTATCGGGGGGTACAATGAGCAGTTCTTC.